A single sample gave rise to the 20 T cell receptor beta chains below, sequenced in a study of regulatory T cells in long-lasting Graves disease. Construction of TCR beta libraries relied on iRepertoire HTBI primers and on Arm-PCR targeting CDR3 regions. TCRdb reprocessed the multiplex PCR reads via MiXCR and lists one record per CDR3 protein. This table has some 430,000 distinct CDR3 sequences, roughly 21% appearing once. Documented time point: persistent/refractory GD, antithyroid drugs over 5 years with positive TRAb. From PBMCs, RNA was extracted and then used to make the TCR library. This specimen consisted of peripheral blood mononuclear cells (PBMCs), obtained when the disease was refractory, from a patient treated with antithyroid drugs. These receptors all stem from a female donor with Graves disease.

This clonotype was seen a handful of times. The V call is TRBV7-9, the J call TRBJ1-1, with D maybe TRBD1 (5 bases). Trimming took off 3 bases at V and 7 bases at J, with 12 bases between the two ends. Germline CDR1 is SEHNR and CDR2 is FQNEAQ (reference sequence). The length of the CDR3 is 13 residues. The CDR3 region is CASSFPGHREAFF. DNA for the CDR3: TGTGCCAGCAGCTTCCCCGGACACCGTGAAGCTTTCTTT.

The chain is built from TRBV6-1 and TRBJ1-1; D is undetermined. The CDR3 spans 10 residues. In germline, CDR1 is MNHNS, CDR2 SASEGT. Trimming cost V 5 bases and J 8 bases, with 6 bases left between them. CDR3 in DNA: TGTGCCAGCAGTAGACGGGAAGCTTTCTTT. This encodes CASSRREAFF.

The rearrangement links TRBV30 to TRBJ2-7; maybe TRBD2 (6 bases). CDR1 is GTSNPN and CDR2 is SVGIG in the germline V gene (reference sequence). The CDR3 loop spans 14 amino acids. The ends were cut back, 0 bases at V and 5 bases at J, with 14 bases in the middle. The DNA for the CDR3 is TGTGCCTGGAGTGTAATCGGGGGATGGAACGAGCAGTACTTC. It codes for CAWSVIGGWNEQYF.

The sample holds a few counts of this clonotype. The V gene is TRBV6-2 or TRBV6-3, the J gene TRBJ2-4; either TRBD1 or TRBD2 may fit D (5 bases each). This CDR3 contains 13 residues. V gave up 5 bases and J gave up 8 bases, with 13 bases separating them. The germline CDR1 and CDR2 sequences are MNHEY and SVGEGT. Here the CDR3 reads CASSGDAPYIQYF. CDR3 nucleotide sequence: TGTGCCAGCAGTGGGGACGCCCCGTACATTCAGTACTTC.

This clonotype was recorded many times. CDR3 coding DNA: TGTGCCACCAGCCCGGGACAGGGAGATTGGAATCAGCCCCAGCATTTT. Translation: CATSPGQGDWNQPQHF. The gene calls are TRBV24-1 and TRBJ1-5, with 9 bases identical to TRBD1. This CDR3 contains 16 residues. V lost 7 bases, J lost 4 bases, and 10 bases stayed unmatched. CDR1 is KGHDR and CDR2 is SFDVKD in the germline V gene.

V is TRBV6-1 and J is TRBJ1-4; D might be TRBD1 (5 bases). The germline V and J ends were trimmed by 6 bases and 8 bases, with 13 bases remaining between them. Germline V gene data show CDR1 as MNHNS and CDR2 as SASEGT. The CDR3 contains 13 residues. CDR3 sequence (DNA): TGTGCCAGCAGACTAGGGACCCAGGAAAAACTGTTTTTT. Amino acids: CASRLGTQEKLFF.

This clonotype was seen repeatedly, ten times or more. The rearrangement joins TRBV6-5 to TRBJ1-4, with D possibly TRBD1 on 6 matching bases. The ends were cut back, 2 bases at V and 3 bases at J, with 10 bases in the middle. Germline loops: CDR1 MNHEY, CDR2 SVGAGI. The length of the CDR3 is 15 residues. The CDR3 protein is CASSYLQGANEKLFF. The DNA for the CDR3 is TGTGCCAGCAGTTACCTACAGGGCGCTAATGAAAAACTGTTTTTT.

This clonotype has ten or more counts. The chain joins TRBV12-3 or TRBV12-4 to TRBJ2-7, with 8 bases matching TRBD2. After removal of 5 bases from V and 4 bases from J, the junction contained 13 bases not matched to a gene. This CDR3 spans 16 amino acids. The CDR3 loop reads CASSPRASPGGYEQYF. CDR3 nucleotide sequence: TGTGCCAGCAGTCCGCGAGCCTCCCCGGGGGGGTACGAGCAGTACTTC.

This clonotype was recorded many times. The rearrangement joins TRBV6-5 to TRBJ1-4, with 8 bases lining up with TRBD1. The V gene's germline CDR1 is MNHEY and CDR2 SVGAGI. Unmatched junction bases numbered 6, after V lost 4 bases and J lost 8 bases. This CDR3 has 14 residues. The CDR3 nucleotides read TGTGCCAGCAGTTCCAGGGGGCGCCTGGAAAAACTGTTTTTT. It codes for CASSSRGRLEKLFF.

This clonotype was seen at least ten times. The V gene is TRBV11-2, the J gene TRBJ1-1; no reliable D call. In germline, CDR1 is SGHAT, CDR2 FQNNGV. V shed 6 bases and J shed 5 bases, with 13 bases lying between them. This CDR3 has 13 residues. DNA of the CDR3: TGTGCCAGCAGACTCGGGAGGTGGACTGAAGCTTTCTTT. Encoded protein: CASRLGRWTEAFF.

Many counts were recorded for this clonotype. The chain couples TRBV6-1 to TRBJ1-5; the D is unclear. Trimming pared 6 bases from V and 5 bases from J, leaving 20 bases between. Looked up from germline, CDR1 is MNHNS and CDR2 is SASEGT. The CDR3 totals 16 residues. The CDR3 protein is CASSPFDLSGDQPQHF. The DNA for the CDR3 is TGTGCCAGCAGCCCCTTCGACTTATCCGGGGATCAGCCCCAGCATTTT.

This clonotype was detected only a few times. The chain employs TRBV28 and TRBJ2-7, with D maybe TRBD1 (5 bases). The CDR3 has 14 amino acids. CDR1 and CDR2 (germline): MDHEN, SYDVKM. The V end lost 6 bases, the J end lost 0 bases, and 12 bases lay between the germline ends. CDR3 bases: TGTGCCAGCAGGTCTGGGGCGGACTCCTACGAGCAGTACTTC. This encodes CASRSGADSYEQYF.

This clonotype was counted a few times. The chain combines TRBV20-1 with TRBJ2-5, with D hard to call. Between the trimmed V and J ends, which lost 8 bases and 2 bases, there was a span of 12 bases. The CDR3 covers 12 residues. Germline CDR1 DFQATT, CDR2 SNEGSKA (reference sequence). CDR3 loop: CSNLLPQETQYF. CDR3 nucleotide sequence: TGCAGTAATCTCTTACCACAAGAGACCCAGTACTTC.

This clonotype has only a few counts. The V call is TRBV2, the J call TRBJ2-1, with TRBD2 identical over 9 bases. V trimming: 4 bases; J trimming: 4 bases; junction bases outside the gene matches: 5. Germline V gene data show CDR1 as SNHLY and CDR2 as FYNNEI. This CDR3 contains 15 residues. The CDR3: CASSASLAGYNEQFF. The CDR3 DNA follows: TGTGCCAGCAGTGCGTCGCTAGCGGGGTACAATGAGCAGTTCTTC.

This clonotype was counted ten times or more. V usage is TRBV2 and J usage is TRBJ2-7; TRBD2 is a possible D gene (5 bases). Trimming left V 6 bases short and J 2 bases short, with 17 bases between. The length of the CDR3 is 15 residues. Per germline, CDR1 SNHLY and CDR2 FYNNEI. The DNA for the CDR3 is TGTGCCAGCAGGAGGGAAACTCCGTCAACCTACGAGCAGTACTTC. Its translation: CASRRETPSTYEQYF.

This clonotype has ten or more counts. The V call is TRBV6-1, the J call TRBJ1-4; D remains ambiguous. V gave up 2 bases and J gave up 8 bases, with 15 bases separating them. The germline V gene has CDR1 MNHNS and CDR2 SASEGT. The CDR3 runs 15 residues. CDR3 in DNA: TGTGCCAGCAGTGAAAGGGAACAGACCCGCGAAAAACTGTTTTTT. Its translation is CASSEREQTREKLFF.

CDR3 bases: TGTGCCACTGGGCGGGACACCGAGCAGTACTTC. Encoded protein: CATGRDTEQYF. This chain connects TRBV10-3 to TRBJ2-7; D is possibly TRBD1 or TRBD2 (6 bases each). The CDR3 length is 11 residues. Germline lookup yields CDR1 ENHRY and CDR2 SYGVKD. Between the trimmed V and J ends, which lost 10 bases and 6 bases, there was a span of 13 bases.

The chain links TRBV24-1 to TRBJ2-7, with D maybe TRBD1 (5 bases). The CDR3 loop spans 11 amino acids. Germline V gene sequence: CDR1 KGHDR, CDR2 SFDVKD. V lost 2 bases and J lost 7, with 5 bases in between. CDR3 amino acids: CATSDYREQYF. For the CDR3, the DNA is TGTGCCACCAGTGATTACAGGGAGCAGTACTTC.

Notes on this clonotype: The junction shows a germline mismatch at one end, possibly a read error. V and J are TRBV6-2 or TRBV6-3 and TRBJ2-7; no firm D call. Germline values: CDR1 MNHEY, CDR2 SVGEGT. This CDR3 is 11 amino acids long. In DNA, the CDR3 is TGTGCCAGCACTTTTAACTACGAGCAGTGCTTC. Protein: CASTFNYEQCF.

The chain joins TRBV7-8 to TRBJ1-3; D call uncertain. Trimming cost V 4 bases and J 0 bases, with 7 bases left between them. The CDR3 has 14 residues. The V gene's germline CDR1 is SGHVS and CDR2 FQNEAQ. CDR3 sequence: CASSSIASGNTIYF. In DNA, the CDR3 is TGTGCCAGCAGCTCAATCGCCTCTGGAAACACCATATATTTT.